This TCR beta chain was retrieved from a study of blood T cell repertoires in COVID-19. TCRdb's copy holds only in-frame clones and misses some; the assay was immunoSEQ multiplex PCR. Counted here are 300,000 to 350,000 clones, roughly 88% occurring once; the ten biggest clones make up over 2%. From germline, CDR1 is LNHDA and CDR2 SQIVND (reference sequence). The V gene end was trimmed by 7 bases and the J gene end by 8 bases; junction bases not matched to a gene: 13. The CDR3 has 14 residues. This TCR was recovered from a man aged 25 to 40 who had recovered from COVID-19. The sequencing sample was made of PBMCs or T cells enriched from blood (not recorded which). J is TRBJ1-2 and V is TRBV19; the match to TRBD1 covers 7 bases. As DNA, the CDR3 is TGTGCCAGTATCCAAGACAGGGAGGCGGGAGGCTACACCTTC. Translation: CASIQDREAGGYTF.